Each of the 10 T cell receptor beta chains below was sequenced from the same sample in a study of CD8 T cells in Susac syndrome. RNA, at about 0.5 to 1 ug, was reverse transcribed with random hexamers. TCRdb redid the calling of the immunoSEQ multiplex PCR reads with MiXCR, one entry per CDR3 protein. The repertoire has hundreds of thousands of distinct CDR3 sequences, 95% of them found once; the top ten carry 0.082%. Sequenced: CD4+ T cells from PBMCs. These receptor sequences come from a human donor with multiple sclerosis.

V is TRBV7-2 and J is TRBJ1-2; D ambiguous. Trimming cost V 5 bases and J 2 bases, with 15 bases left between them. The CDR3 has 15 residues. Germline V lookup: CDR1 SGHTA, CDR2 FQGNSA. CDR3 DNA sequence: TGTGCCAGCAGCCCCCGTGTCAGCGGCAACTATGGCTACACCTTC. This encodes CASSPRVSGNYGYTF.

This chain uses TRBV7-8 with TRBJ2-2; D is perhaps TRBD1 (7 bases). The CDR3 loop spans 15 amino acids. The V gene's germline CDR1 is SGHVS and CDR2 FQNEAQ. Trimming shortened V by 6 bases and J by 4 bases, and 15 bases separated the two germline ends. DNA of the CDR3: TGTGCCAGCAGAGAGGAGGGGGCCGGCACCGGGGAGCTGTTTTTT. Protein sequence: CASREEGAGTGELFF. The full variable domain, its missing parts supplied by reference TRBV7-8 and TRBJ2-2, is GAGVSQSPRYKVAKRGQDVALRCDPISGHVSLFWYQQALGQGPEFLTYFQNEAQLDKSGLPSDRFFAERPEGSVSTLKIQRTQQEDSAVYLCASREEGAGTGELFFGEGSRLTVL.

In this sample, this clonotype turned up once. This chain uses TRBV11-2 with TRBJ2-7; 13 bases align to TRBD2. V gave up 1 base and J gave up 7 bases; unmatched junction bases: 4. There are 15 residues in the CDR3. Per the germline V gene, CDR1 is SGHAT and CDR2 is FQNNGV. The CDR3 is CASSLGLAGGLEQYV. Here the CDR3 DNA reads TGTGCCAGCAGCTTAGGACTAGCGGGGGGCCTTGAGCAGTACGTC.

The chain carries TRBV6-1 and TRBJ2-7; D is possibly TRBD2 (6 bases). The CDR3 consists of 14 residues. Germline CDR1 MNHNS, CDR2 SASEGT. V was clipped by 0 bases and J by 2 bases, with 8 bases between them. The CDR3 bases are TGTGCCAGCAGTGAAGCGCGGGGCCCCTACGAGCAGTACTTC. It codes for CASSEARGPYEQYF.

The chain joins TRBV12-3 or TRBV12-4 to TRBJ2-5; 7 nucleotides match TRBD2. The V gene end was trimmed by 7 bases and the J gene end by 9 bases; junction bases not matched to a gene: 8. The CDR3 contains 12 residues. CDR3 protein: CASTVGGSAQYF. The CDR3 DNA reads TGTGCCAGCACGGTGGGGGGGTCGGCCCAGTACTTC.

The chain joins TRBV12-3 or TRBV12-4 to TRBJ1-5; 8 positions agree with TRBD1. The CDR3 is made up of 18 amino acids. V shed 6 bases, J shed 0 bases, and the junction held 13 bases outside the gene matches. CDR3 nucleotides: TGTGCCAGCAGCCCCCAAACAGGGGGGGTTGGTAGCAATCAGCCCCAGCATTTT. Encoded protein: CASSPQTGGVGSNQPQHF.

The V call is TRBV30, the J call TRBJ1-2; TRBD1 might be the D (6 bases). V lost 1 base and J lost 4, with 16 bases in between. In germline, CDR1 is GTSNPN, CDR2 SVGIG (reference sequence). There are 15 residues in the CDR3. The DNA for the CDR3 is TGTGCCTGGAGTGCATTTGGGGGCGTCAGCTATGGCTACACCTTC. Protein: CAWSAFGGVSYGYTF.

This chain uses TRBV29-1 with TRBJ1-1; the D is unclear. This CDR3 has 13 amino acids. Germline loops: CDR1 SQVTM, CDR2 ANQGSEA. The germline V and J ends were trimmed by 4 bases and 1 base, with 10 bases remaining between them. This chain's CDR3 is CSVVRTQNTEAFF. The DNA for the CDR3 is TGCAGCGTTGTAAGAACCCAGAACACTGAAGCTTTCTTT.

V usage is TRBV30 and J usage is TRBJ2-4; 10 nucleotides line up with TRBD1. The CDR3 runs 14 residues. V trimming: 5 bases; J trimming: 6 bases; junction bases outside the gene matches: 7. The germline V gene encodes CDR1 GTSNPN and CDR2 SVGIG (reference sequence). CDR3 amino acids: CAWARTGGPNIQYF. CDR3 nucleotides: TGTGCCTGGGCAAGGACAGGGGGGCCAAACATTCAGTACTTC.

The V call is TRBV24-1, the J call TRBJ2-2, with unresolved D. V lost 4 bases to trimming and J lost 5 bases, with 10 bases between them. This CDR3 contains 14 residues. Germline V lookup: CDR1 KGHDR, CDR2 SFDVKD. CDR3 region: CATSDRVGTGELFF. The CDR3 region has the DNA TGTGCCACCAGTGACCGAGTGGGTACCGGGGAGCTGTTTTTT.